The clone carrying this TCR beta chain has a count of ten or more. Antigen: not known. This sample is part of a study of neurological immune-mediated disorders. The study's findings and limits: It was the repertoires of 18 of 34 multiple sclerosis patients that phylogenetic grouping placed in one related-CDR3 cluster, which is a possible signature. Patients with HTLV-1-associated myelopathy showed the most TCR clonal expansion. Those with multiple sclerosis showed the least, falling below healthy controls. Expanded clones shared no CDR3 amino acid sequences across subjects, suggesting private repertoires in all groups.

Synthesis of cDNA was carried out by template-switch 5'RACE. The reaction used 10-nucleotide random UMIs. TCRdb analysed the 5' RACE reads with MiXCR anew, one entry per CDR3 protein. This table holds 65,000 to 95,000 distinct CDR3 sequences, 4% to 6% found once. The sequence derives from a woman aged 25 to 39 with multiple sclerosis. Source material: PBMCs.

In DNA, the CDR3 is TGTGCCAGCAGCCCTAATCGACAGTCTGGGGCCAACGTCCTGACTTTC. Its protein is CASSPNRQSGANVLTF. V usage is TRBV28 and J usage is TRBJ2-6, with D possibly being TRBD1 (5 bases). V was pared by 6 bases and J by 1 base, with 13 bases between. Germline CDR1 and CDR2: MDHEN and SYDVKM. This CDR3 spans 16 amino acids. Drawing the rest from reference TRBV28 and TRBJ2-6, the complete variable domain is DVKVTQSSRYLVKRTGEKVFLECVQDMDHENMFWYRQDPGLGLRLIYFSYDVKMKEKGDIPEGYSVSREKKERFSLILESASTNQTSMYLCASSPNRQSGANVLTFGAGSRLTVL.